Below are 21 T cell receptor beta chains sequenced from a single sample in a study of spatial heterogeneity in lung cancer. Sample time point: blood at routine non-recurrence follow-up after resection. Without sorting, whole RNA was sequenced from tumor, nontumor lung or frozen PBMC. TCRdb fed the 5' RACE reads into MiXCR, producing one record per CDR3 protein. The data show about 52,000 distinct CDR3 sequences, less than 9.5% seen once. Sequenced here: PBMCs, sampled at follow-up. These receptor sequences come from a female donor with early-stage non-small cell lung cancer.

The chain joins TRBV5-1 to TRBJ2-7; the match to TRBD1 covers 9 bases. The CDR3 has 17 amino acids. After removal of 4 bases from V and 2 bases from J, the junction contained 13 bases not matched to a gene. CDR1 is SGHRS, CDR2 YFSETQ, per germline. DNA for the CDR3: TGCGCCAGCAGCACTGGGACAGGGCCCCTTTCTCCCTACGAGCAGTACTTC. Its translation is CASSTGTGPLSPYEQYF.

This clonotype was counted at least ten times. The J gene is TRBJ2-2, the V gene TRBV7-2; 12 positions agree with TRBD2. V gave up 1 base and J gave up 3 bases; unmatched junction bases: 9. The CDR3 has 19 amino acids. Per germline, CDR1 SGHTA and CDR2 FQGNSA. Written as DNA, the CDR3 is TGTGCCAGCAGCTTAGAGGGACCTAGCGGGGGGGCCCACACCGGGGAGCTGTTTTTT. This gives the protein CASSLEGPSGGAHTGELFF.

The chain has TRBV7-9 and TRBJ2-3, with a possible D match to TRBD1 (5 bases). V lost 5 bases, J lost 2 bases, and 8 bases lay in between. Germline V gene sequence: CDR1 SEHNR, CDR2 FQNEAQ (reference sequence). The CDR3 is made up of 13 amino acids. The CDR3 reads CASSLRDTDTQYF. The CDR3, as DNA: TGTGCCAGCAGCCTCAGGGACACAGATACGCAGTATTTT.

At least ten counts were recorded for this clonotype. This chain joins TRBV19 and TRBJ1-1; D may be TRBD1 (5 bases). The V end lost 3 bases, the J end lost 1 base, and 9 bases lay between the germline ends. Per the germline V gene, CDR1 is LNHDA and CDR2 is SQIVND (reference sequence). CDR3 length: 14 amino acids. CDR3 region: CASSISTANTEAFF. CDR3 coding DNA: TGTGCCAGTAGTATCTCGACAGCGAACACTGAAGCTTTCTTT.

The chain combines TRBV6-1 with TRBJ1-3; D is perhaps TRBD1 (6 bases). Germline V lookup: CDR1 MNHNS, CDR2 SASEGT. V lost 1 base and J 2 bases, leaving 9 bases between the germline ends. There are 15 residues in the CDR3. CDR3 region: CASSEVSGAGNTIYF. For the CDR3, the DNA is TGTGCCAGCAGTGAAGTTTCAGGGGCTGGAAACACCATATATTTT.

In its sample, this clonotype was seen a few times. This chain connects TRBV7-2 to TRBJ2-5; weak D call: TRBD2 (6 bases). Trimming took off 1 base at V and 4 bases at J, with 13 bases between the two ends. CDR3 length: 15 residues. Germline V gives CDR1 SGHTA, CDR2 FQGNSA. CDR3 coding DNA: TGTGCCAGCAGCTTAGACCCGCCGGGGGTAGAGACCCAGTACTTC. Protein: CASSLDPPGVETQYF. Full variable domain (outside the CDR3, taken from reference TRBV7-2 and TRBJ2-5): GAGVSQSPSNKVTEKGKDVELRCDPISGHTALYWYRQSLGQGLEFLIYFQGNSAPDKSGLPSDRFSAERTGGSVSTLTIQRTQQEDSAVYLCASSLDPPGVETQYFGPGTRLLVL.

This clonotype was recorded many times. The genes are TRBV5-1 and TRBJ1-1, with D tentatively TRBD1 (5 bases). The V and J ends lost 4 bases and 3 bases respectively, with 13 bases between them. The germline V gene has CDR1 SGHRS and CDR2 YFSETQ. This CDR3 is 14 amino acids long. The CDR3 nucleotides read TGCGCCAGCAGCCTGGGGGTACTGGACACTGAAGCTTTCTTT. The encoded protein is CASSLGVLDTEAFF.

Ten or more counts support this clonotype. This chain links TRBV12-3 or TRBV12-4 with TRBJ1-2; a weak D match, TRBD1 (6 bases). Trimming removed 5 bases from V and 3 bases from J, with 10 bases in between. This CDR3 spans 13 amino acids. The CDR3 loop reads CASSKRTDYGYTF. The CDR3 nucleotides are TGTGCCAGCAGTAAGAGGACAGACTATGGCTACACCTTC.

The chain has TRBV12-5 and TRBJ2-1; a possible D gene is TRBD1 (6 bases). The V gene lost 7 bases and the J gene lost 0 bases, with 13 bases spanning the gap. CDR1 LGHNT and CDR2 FRNRAP come from the germline V gene. The CDR3 has 15 amino acids. In nucleotides, the CDR3 is TGTGCTAGTGCCGAAGGACAGAGCTCCTACAATGAGCAGTTCTTC. Its protein is CASAEGQSSYNEQFF.

J is TRBJ2-5 and V is TRBV27; 13 bases map to TRBD2. The CDR3 consists of 15 residues. Trimming cost V 4 bases and J 7 bases; bases outside gene matches: 6. CDR1 is MNHEY, CDR2 SMNVEV, per germline (reference sequence). The chain's CDR3 is CASSWGLAGIRTQYF. The CDR3, as DNA: TGTGCCAGCAGTTGGGGACTAGCGGGAATACGGACCCAGTACTTC.

This sequence joins TRBV7-2 and TRBJ2-5; the D gene is possibly TRBD2 (5 bases). V dropped 6 bases and J dropped 5 bases, with 25 bases sitting between them. This CDR3 has 17 amino acids. Looked up from germline, CDR1 is SGHTA and CDR2 is FQGNSA. The CDR3 DNA reads as TGTGCCAGCAGAAGGGCCAGCGGCTCCCCCCGAGGGGAGACCCAGTACTTC. Its translation is CASRRASGSPRGETQYF.

The chain combines TRBV5-1 with TRBJ2-2; TRBD2 aligns across 7 bases. Germline V CDR1 and CDR2: SGHRS, YFSETQ. V shed 2 bases and J 6 bases; nucleotides not matched to a gene: 4. CDR3 length: 14 residues. CDR3 DNA sequence: TGCGCCAGCAGCTTACAGAGCGGGGCCGGGGAGCTGTTTTTT. This translates into CASSLQSGAGELFF. Based on the CDR3 plus reference TRBV5-1 and TRBJ2-2, the full variable domain is KAGVTQTPRYLIKTRGQQVTLSCSPISGHRSVSWYQQTPGQGLQFLFEYFSETQRNKGNFPGRFSGRQFSNSRSEMNVSTLELGDSALYLCASSLQSGAGELFFGEGSRLTVL.

This clonotype was counted many times. This sequence joins TRBV5-5 and TRBJ2-7; D might be TRBD1 (6 bases). Trimming removed 4 bases from V and 3 bases from J, with 14 bases in between. The CDR3 is 14 residues long. Germline CDR1 is SGHKS and CDR2 is YYEKEE (reference sequence). CDR3 nucleotide sequence: TGTGCCAGCAGCCTACACAGGGTCTTCTACGAGCAGTACTTC. Residues: CASSLHRVFYEQYF.

The chain links TRBV6-1 to TRBJ2-3; D not resolved. Trimming removed 3 bases at V and 3 bases at J, with 19 bases between. The CDR3 has 17 amino acids. The germline V gene encodes CDR1 MNHNS and CDR2 SASEGT. CDR3 amino acids: CASSDTLVGWVTDTQYF. The CDR3 bases are TGTGCCAGCAGTGACACCCTCGTCGGTTGGGTAACAGATACGCAGTATTTT.

The sample holds many counts of this clonotype. The V gene is TRBV5-1, the J gene TRBJ1-5, with D unresolved. CDR3 length: 16 residues. Germline loops: CDR1 SGHRS, CDR2 YFSETQ. Trimming stripped 4 bases from V and 2 bases from J, with 16 bases between. CDR3 coding DNA: TGCGCCAGCAGCCCGTCCAGCCCGGTGGGCAATCAGCCCCAGCATTTT. Translated, it gives CASSPSSPVGNQPQHF. The full variable domain, completed using reference TRBV5-1 and TRBJ1-5, is KAGVTQTPRYLIKTRGQQVTLSCSPISGHRSVSWYQQTPGQGLQFLFEYFSETQRNKGNFPGRFSGRQFSNSRSEMNVSTLELGDSALYLCASSPSSPVGNQPQHFGDGTRLSIL.

This chain links TRBV10-2 with TRBJ2-5; either TRBD1 or TRBD2 may supply D (5 bases each). Trimming stripped 2 bases from V and 5 bases from J, with 15 bases between. The CDR3 runs 15 residues. Germline-derived CDR1 and CDR2 are WSHSY and SAAADI. The CDR3 bases are TGCGCCAGCAGTGAGGGACGAGGGGTAGCGGAGACCCAGTACTTC. It codes for CASSEGRGVAETQYF.

The chain uses TRBV7-2 and TRBJ1-1, with D unresolved. The CDR3 is 13 residues long. CDR1 is SGHTA and CDR2 is FQGNSA in the germline V gene. V gave up 3 bases and J gave up 1 base, with 6 bases separating them. CDR3 amino acids: CASSFGRNTEAFF. In DNA, the CDR3 is TGTGCCAGCAGCTTCGGGAGGAACACTGAAGCTTTCTTT. The full variable domain, completed using reference TRBV7-2 and TRBJ1-1, is GAGVSQSPSNKVTEKGKDVELRCDPISGHTALYWYRQSLGQGLEFLIYFQGNSAPDKSGLPSDRFSAERTGGSVSTLTIQRTQQEDSAVYLCASSFGRNTEAFFGQGTRLTVV.

In this sample, this clonotype turned up a few times. V and J are TRBV7-9 and TRBJ2-2; D is unclear. The CDR3 contains 14 residues. Germline V gene lookup returns CDR1 SEHNR and CDR2 FQNEAQ (reference sequence). The ends were cut back, 5 bases at V and 4 bases at J, with 11 bases in the middle. As DNA, the CDR3 is TGTGCCAGCAGCCCAAACAGCTTCACCGGGGAGCTGTTTTTT. It is translated as CASSPNSFTGELFF.

The gene calls are TRBV21-1 and TRBJ2-7; TRBD1 was called by the table and not checked on the DNA. TRBV21-1 is an annotated pseudogene. This CDR3 has 16 amino acids. This chain's CDR3 is CASSKVPGGASYEQYF. DNA of the CDR3: TGTGCCAGCAGCAAAGTGCCCGGGGGCGCCTCCTACGAGCAGTACTTC.

This rearrangement joins TRBV5-1 to TRBJ2-2; 10 bases match TRBD2. V was clipped by 3 bases and J by 1 base; unmatched bases: 6. Germline CDR1 and CDR2: SGHRS and YFSETQ. This CDR3 is 17 amino acids long. Here the CDR3 reads CASSSLAGAKNTGELFF. In DNA form, the CDR3 reads TGCGCCAGCAGCTCTCTAGCGGGGGCCAAGAACACCGGGGAGCTGTTTTTT.

A note on this clonotype: This could be a read error, since a much larger clone is one nucleotide away. This chain joins TRBV28 and TRBJ2-1, with 11 bases that match TRBD2. Germline trimming cut 3 bases from V and 8 bases from J; bases unmatched to any gene: 15. Germline V gene data show CDR1 as MDHEN and CDR2 as SYDVKM. The CDR3 sequence is 18 residues long. The CDR3 bases are TGTGCCAGCAGTTTCGCGGGACTAGCGGTGGTCCGTGGATATGAGCAGTTCTTC. Protein sequence: CASSFAGLAVVRGYEQFF.